The 3 T cell receptor beta chains given below trace back to one sample, sequenced in a study of T cells after yellow fever vaccination. TCRdb independently ran MiXCR on the 5' RACE reads; one entry per CDR3 protein. Of fewer than 450,000 distinct CDR3 sequences in the sample, 3% to 4.5% were seen once. Specimen: PBMCs, collected 5 days after the yellow fever booster vaccination. These receptors all come from a young man who received the YFV17D yellow fever vaccine.

This clonotype has more than one count but fewer than ten. The chain has TRBV6-5 and TRBJ1-1; D is perhaps TRBD1 (6 bases). CDR1 and CDR2 from the germline V gene are MNHEY and SVGAGI. The CDR3 is 15 amino acids. With 5 bases removed from V and 1 base from J, the gap between germline ends came to 14 bases. CDR3 in DNA: TGTGCCAGCAGTGAACGGACAGCGGGGAACACTGAAGCTTTCTTT. Translation: CASSERTAGNTEAFF.

This clonotype was detected ten times or more. This chain joins TRBV11-2 and TRBJ2-3, with 10 nucleotides matching TRBD1. Germline trimming cut 5 bases from V and 4 bases from J; bases unmatched to any gene: 21. This CDR3 is 20 amino acids long. In germline, CDR1 is SGHAT, CDR2 FQNNGV. The CDR3 region is CASSPHQGQGKLEQADTQYF. The CDR3 DNA sequence: TGTGCCAGCAGCCCGCATCAGGGACAGGGGAAGCTGGAGCAAGCAGATACGCAGTATTTT.

The chain combines TRBV6-1 with TRBJ2-1, with a weak D call TRBD2 (7 bases). Trimming took 2 bases from V and 9 from J, leaving 20 bases between them. Germline V gene lookup returns CDR1 MNHNS and CDR2 SASEGT. There are 16 residues in the CDR3. CDR3 residues: CASSENWGGPSGEQFF. DNA for the CDR3: TGTGCCAGCAGTGAAAATTGGGGGGGGCCGTCAGGTGAGCAGTTCTTC.